The 18 T cell receptor beta chains below were found in one sample sequenced in a study of shared clonotypes between healthy human individuals. TCRdb's table, derived via immunoSEQ multiplex PCR, lists solely in-frame clones and lacks some. The sample carries roughly 2.2 million clones, around 90% recorded once. The sequenced sample was naive CD4+ T cells from PBMCs. As for subset: CD45RA+ positively selected. The source is a man between 18 and 35 years old in good health. Some clones in this sample may be carry-over from other donors' samples.

This clone was seen a handful of times. The V gene is TRBV29-1, the J gene TRBJ2-2; 7 bases align to TRBD1. The V and J ends lost 0 bases and 6 bases, in that order; junction bases with no gene match: 7. Germline V gene data show CDR1 as SQVTM and CDR2 as ANQGSEA. The length of the CDR3 is 15 residues. The chain's CDR3 is CSVEDFGQGAGELFF. In DNA form, the CDR3 reads TGCAGCGTTGAAGATTTTGGGCAGGGGGCCGGGGAGCTGTTTTTT.

CDR3 sequence reads: CASSSPTALNIQYF. As DNA, the CDR3 is TGTGCCAGCAGTTCCCCGACAGCTTTAAACATTCAGTACTTC. This chain joins TRBV28 and TRBJ2-4; D perhaps matches TRBD1 (5 bases). The CDR3 consists of 14 residues. The V and J ends lost 4 bases and 6 bases respectively, with 13 bases between them. Germline V CDR1 and CDR2: MDHEN, SYDVKM.

The chain links TRBV29-1 to TRBJ1-5; D might be TRBD1 (6 bases). Germline V gene sequence: CDR1 SQVTM, CDR2 ANQGSEA. There are 13 residues in the CDR3. Trimming pared 6 bases from V and 6 bases from J, leaving 15 bases between. CDR3 bases: TGCAGCGTGAGGGGGGGGTTCGGTCAGCCCCAGCATTTT. Encoded protein: CSVRGGFGQPQHF.

The V call is TRBV9, the J call TRBJ1-2; D gene uncertain. The CDR3 covers 13 residues. V was pared by 0 bases and J by 3 bases, with 6 bases between. The germline V gene encodes CDR1 SGDLS and CDR2 YYNGEE. Here the CDR3 reads CASSVEGYYGYTF. The CDR3 region has the DNA TGTGCCAGCAGCGTAGAGGGATACTATGGCTACACCTTC.

The V and J genes are TRBV28 and TRBJ2-2; weak D call: TRBD1 (6 bases). Germline assignment: CDR1 MDHEN and CDR2 SYDVKM. This CDR3 has 15 residues. Trimming pared 4 bases from V and 7 bases from J, leaving 16 bases between. The CDR3 spells CASSSTGRGDGELFF. As DNA, the CDR3 is TGTGCCAGCAGTTCGACAGGAAGAGGGGACGGGGAGCTGTTTTTT.

This chain joins TRBV4-1 and TRBJ2-3, with D perhaps TRBD2 (6 bases). This CDR3 spans 19 amino acids. Germline-derived CDR1 and CDR2 are MGHRA and YSYEKL. V dropped 3 bases and J dropped 4 bases, with 26 bases sitting between them. The CDR3 here is CASSQIGGPSSELADTQYF. As DNA, the CDR3 is TGCGCCAGCAGCCAGATTGGAGGGCCAAGTAGTGAGTTAGCAGATACGCAGTATTTT.

The V gene is TRBV5-4, the J gene TRBJ1-2; D is unresolved. The CDR3 spans 15 residues. Germline V gene data show CDR1 as SGHNT and CDR2 as YYREEE (reference sequence). The V end lost 0 bases, the J end lost 3 bases, and 12 bases lay between the germline ends. CDR3 nucleotides: TGTGCCAGCAGCTTGGCCCGGGATGCGGACTATGGCTACACCTTC. It yields the protein CASSLARDADYGYTF.

This chain links TRBV5-5 with TRBJ1-2; D possibly corresponds to TRBD1 (5 bases). CDR3 length: 14 residues. Germline assignment: CDR1 SGHKS and CDR2 YYEKEE (reference sequence). V gave up 0 bases and J gave up 8 bases, with 14 bases separating them. The CDR3: CASSLGGALGGYTF. In DNA form, the CDR3 reads TGTGCCAGCAGCTTGGGAGGGGCTCTCGGCGGCTACACCTTC.

The chain recombines TRBV2 with TRBJ1-1; D not certain. This CDR3 has 13 residues. V was shortened by 5 bases and J by 1 base, with 8 bases between the two germline ends. The germline V gene encodes CDR1 SNHLY and CDR2 FYNNEI. The CDR3 DNA sequence: TGTGCCAGCAGTTTAAGTAAGAACACTGAAGCTTTCTTT. Its translation: CASSLSKNTEAFF.

This chain uses TRBV11-2 with TRBJ2-7; 10 nucleotides align to TRBD2. The CDR3 is 17 amino acids. J gave up 5 bases and V 3 bases, and 13 bases lay outside the gene matches. CDR1 SGHAT and CDR2 FQNNGV come from the germline V gene. CDR3 coding DNA: TGTGCCAGCAGCTTCCTACTAGCGGGGCGACCTTCCGACGAGCAGTACTTC. Its translation is CASSFLLAGRPSDEQYF.

This chain links TRBV30 with TRBJ2-5; possibly TRBD2 for D (5 bases). CDR3 length: 14 amino acids. V was clipped by 4 bases and J by 5 bases, with 17 bases between them. The germline V gene encodes CDR1 GTSNPN and CDR2 SVGIG (reference sequence). The CDR3 nucleotides are TGTGCCTGGAATCTCCCGGGATCTTGGGAGACCCAGTACTTC. The encoded protein is CAWNLPGSWETQYF.

Only one count was recorded for this clone. The CDR3 DNA reads TGTGCCAGCAATCTAGCGGGAGGGCCCCTCCAAGAGACCCAGTACTTC. Protein sequence: CASNLAGGPLQETQYF. The chain has TRBV28 and TRBJ2-5, with TRBD2 matching 12 bases. Germline CDR1 is MDHEN and CDR2 is SYDVKM. The CDR3 runs 16 residues. The ends lost 7 bases at V and 1 base at J; junction bases unmatched: 7.

The J gene is TRBJ2-7, the V gene TRBV19, with 14 bases aligning to TRBD2. The ends lost 6 bases at V and 1 base at J; junction bases unmatched: 5. Per germline, CDR1 LNHDA and CDR2 SQIVND (reference sequence). The CDR3 is made up of 16 amino acids. CDR3 in amino acids: CASSDGLAGGSYEQYF. The CDR3 DNA sequence: TGTGCCAGTAGCGACGGACTAGCGGGAGGTTCCTACGAGCAGTACTTC.

The count of this clone is one. The J gene is TRBJ2-5, the V gene TRBV7-2; D unresolved. The CDR3 has 15 residues. Germline V lookup: CDR1 SGHTA, CDR2 FQGNSA. V was cut by 2 bases and J by 1 base, with 11 bases left in between. CDR3 region: CASSLRTPTQETQYF. The CDR3 DNA reads as TGTGCCAGCAGCTTAAGGACGCCCACCCAAGAGACCCAGTACTTC.

The genes are TRBV6-5 and TRBJ2-5, with 8 bases that match TRBD1. The CDR3 is 16 amino acids. V shed 4 bases and J 3 bases; nucleotides not matched to a gene: 10. Germline CDR1 reads MNHEY; CDR2 reads SVGAGI. CDR3 in amino acids: CASSLDRSGGEETQYF. CDR3 sequence (DNA): TGTGCCAGCAGTTTAGATCGATCAGGGGGCGAAGAGACCCAGTACTTC.

This chain connects TRBV15 to TRBJ2-1, with D perhaps matching TRBD2 (6 bases). The CDR3 covers 16 residues. Germline CDR1 LNHNV, CDR2 YYDKDF (reference sequence). V gave up 2 bases and J gave up 5 bases, with 16 bases separating them. The CDR3 region has the DNA TGTGCCACCAGCAGACTGGCGGGGCAGGACCACAATGAGCAGTTCTTC. This codes for CATSRLAGQDHNEQFF.

This clone was seen just once. The chain has TRBV19 and TRBJ2-3; TRBD1 matches at 7 bases. Unmatched junction bases numbered 7, after V lost 4 bases and J lost 0 bases. The CDR3 spans 16 residues. Germline lookup yields CDR1 LNHDA and CDR2 SQIVND (reference sequence). CDR3 amino acids: CASSSTGTASTDTQYF. CDR3 coding DNA: TGTGCCAGTAGTAGTACCGGGACAGCCAGCACAGATACGCAGTATTTT. The full variable domain, with the rest looked up from reference TRBV19 and TRBJ2-3, is DGGITQSPKYLFRKEGQNVTLSCEQNLNHDAMYWYRQDPGQGLRLIYYSQIVNDFQKGDIAEGYSVSREKKESFPLTVTSAQKNPTAFYLCASSSTGTASTDTQYFGPGTRLTVL.

V usage is TRBV27 and J usage is TRBJ1-1; maybe TRBD1 (6 bases). V lost 5 bases and J 3 bases, leaving 13 bases between the germline ends. Germline loops: CDR1 MNHEY, CDR2 SMNVEV (reference sequence). The CDR3 runs 14 residues. CDR3 sequence: CASSPIGGYTEAFF. For the CDR3, the DNA is TGTGCCAGCAGTCCGATAGGGGGTTACACTGAAGCTTTCTTT.